The next 28 T cell receptor beta chains were all read from a single sample in a study of T cell clonality in common variable immunodeficiency. The data were produced by immunoSEQ multiplex PCR, yet TCRdb's version contains in-frame clones alone and is incomplete. The repertoire shows 8,000 or so clones; the top ten hold about 3.5%. No cognate antigen is known for these TCRs. Study-wide points: Fewer deletions and N-nucleotide insertions were reportedly seen in common variable immunodeficiency TCR beta sequences.

The sequenced sample was peripheral blood mononuclear cells. The source of these receptors is a human donor with common variable immunodeficiency.

A word on this clone: Coverage ceases 3 residues before the CDR3 finishes, and the germline J gene fills in the end. The chain recombines TRBV6-2 or TRBV6-3 with TRBJ2-7; TRBD2 is a possible D gene (5 bases). The CDR3 is made up of 16 amino acids. Germline V CDR1 and CDR2: MNHEY, SVGEGT. With 2 bases removed from V and 3 bases from J, the gap between germline ends came to 17 bases. The CDR3 sequence is CASSYPVHERRYEQYF. CDR3 bases read: TGTGCCAGCAGTTACCCCGTGCATGAGCGGCGCTACGAG.

Frequency places this clone as medium-sized (0.01 to 0.1%). Sequencing ends 3 residues short of the CDR3 end; the germline J gene provides the rest. The V gene is TRBV20-1, the J gene TRBJ2-1; 14 nucleotides align to TRBD2. The J segment lost 8 bases and the V segment lost 6 bases, leaving 9 bases of the junction unmatched. The CDR3 spans 15 residues. Germline CDR1 reads DFQATT; CDR2 reads SNEGSKA (reference sequence). The CDR3 is CSAEGLAGVGYEQFF. The sequenced CDR3 bases are TGCAGTGCCGAGGGACTAGCGGGGGTAGGTTATGAG.

This clone registers medium-sized by frequency. The sequenced fragment ends 3 residues before the CDR3 boundary, so the rest is inferred from the germline J gene. V is TRBV5-1 and J is TRBJ2-3, with TRBD2 matching over 7 bases. V lost 5 bases and J lost 2; bases outside the gene matches: 5. CDR3 length: 14 residues. The germline V gene encodes CDR1 SGHRS and CDR2 YFSETQ. CDR3 DNA, as far as it was read: TGCGCCAGCAGGGGACTATGGGACACAGATACG. Encoded protein: CASRGLWDTDT. The full CDR3 protein reads CASRGLWDTDTQYF.

Comments on this clone: The missing CDR3 end, 3 residues past where the read stops, is filled in from the germline J gene. V usage is TRBV29-1 and J usage is TRBJ2-3, with TRBD2 matching over 12 bases. The CDR3 is 14 amino acids. The trim removed 6 bases at V and 0 bases at J, leaving 1 base unmatched. Germline lookup yields CDR1 SQVTM and CDR2 ANQGSEA. The sequenced part of the CDR3 DNA is TGCAGCGTACTAGCGGGAGGTAGCACAGATACG. Translated: CSVLAGGSTDT. The full CDR3 is CSVLAGGSTDTQYF.

Turning to this clone: The read comes to an end 3 residues before the CDR3 does, leaving the germline J gene to fill in the end. This chain links TRBV7-6 with TRBJ2-1, with 7 bases that match TRBD2. Per the germline V gene, CDR1 is SGHVS and CDR2 is FNYEAQ. The V and J ends lost 7 bases and 4 bases, in that order; junction bases with no gene match: 13. The length of the CDR3 is 16 residues. The sequenced CDR3 bases are TGTGCCAGCACCCCAGGATTGGGACTACCATACAATGAG. It codes for CASTPGLGLPYNE. The whole CDR3 protein reads CASTPGLGLPYNEQFF.

The CDR3 DNA, read in part, is TGTGCCAGCAGTGACTCCCACGGCCGTCAGACAGGGGTTAATTCACCC. Protein sequence: CASSDSHGRQTGVNSP. The entire CDR3 protein is CASSDSHGRQTGVNSPLHF. The rearrangement links TRBV6-4 to TRBJ1-6, with 8 nucleotides matching TRBD1. The read is 3 residues too short to cover the CDR3 end, so that end is filled in from the germline J gene. The germline V gene encodes CDR1 MRHNA and CDR2 SNTAGT. This CDR3 comprises 19 residues. The V segment lost 0 bases and the J segment 6 bases; nucleotides outside the gene matches: 13.

Notes on this clone: The read ends 3 residues before the CDR3 terminus; that terminus is restored from the germline J gene. The chain links TRBV7-2 to TRBJ2-5; D is uncertain. Germline CDR1 and CDR2: SGHTA and FQGNSA. V was trimmed by 1 base and J by 2 bases, leaving 5 bases between them. The CDR3 is made up of 13 amino acids. CDR3 DNA (partial): TGTGCCAGCAGCTTAGGAAGGCAAGAGACC. As protein: CASSLGRQET. The entire CDR3 is CASSLGRQETQYF.

A remark on this clone: Sequencing ends 3 residues short of the CDR3 end; the germline J gene provides the rest. The chain employs TRBV7-2 and TRBJ1-2, with D possibly TRBD1 on 5 matching bases. Germline V gene data show CDR1 as SGHTA and CDR2 as FQGNSA. The CDR3 contains 13 residues. CDR3 bases read: TGTGCCAGCAGCTTAAGCAGGGATTACGGC. It codes for CASSLSRDYG. Given in full, the CDR3 is CASSLSRDYGYTF.

For this clone: The read stops 3 residues short of the end of the CDR3; the missing end is completed from the germline J gene. The chain uses TRBV18 and TRBJ2-2; TRBD1 matches at 7 bases. The CDR3 is 16 amino acids. Germline CDR1 and CDR2: KGHSH and LQKENI. After removal of 2 bases from V and 7 bases from J, the junction contained 10 bases not matched to a gene. This CDR3 reads CASSPNEDRFGGELFF. The part of the CDR3 DNA that was read is TGTGCCAGCTCACCAAACGAGGACAGGTTCGGCGGGGAG.

Notes on this clone: The CDR3 is cut off 3 residues early in the read; its end comes from the germline J gene. V gene TRBV19 combines with J gene TRBJ2-5; no clear D gene. CDR1 and CDR2 from the germline V gene are LNHDA and SQIVND (reference sequence). Trimming took 8 bases from V and 5 from J, leaving 6 bases between them. The CDR3 runs 10 residues. CDR3 amino acids: CASPRETQYF. The CDR3 DNA, read in part, is TGTGCCAGTCCTAGGGAGACC. The full variable domain, completed using reference TRBV19 and TRBJ2-5, is DGGITQSPKYLFRKEGQNVTLSCEQNLNHDAMYWYRQDPGQGLRLIYYSQIVNDFQKGDIAEGYSVSREKKESFPLTVTSAQKNPTAFYLCASPRETQYFGPGTRLLVL.

About this clone: The CDR3 end lies 3 residues beyond the end of the read and is filled in from the germline J gene. The chain is built from TRBV19 and TRBJ2-4, with 8 positions matching TRBD2. CDR1 and CDR2 from the germline V gene are LNHDA and SQIVND (reference sequence). The CDR3 contains 17 residues. V trimming: 11 bases; J trimming: 1 base; junction bases outside the gene matches: 16. The DNA read from the CDR3 is TGTGCCCTCCCCGGGGGCGGGGGGTCGAAGGCCAAAAACATT. It specifies CALPGGGGSKAKNI. The complete CDR3 sequence is CALPGGGGSKAKNIQYF.

As for this clone: The read terminates 3 residues before the CDR3 end, so the remaining end is supplied by the germline J gene. This chain connects TRBV19 to TRBJ2-1; 8 bases match TRBD2. Germline CDR1 LNHDA, CDR2 SQIVND (reference sequence). The CDR3 is 15 amino acids. The J segment lost 9 bases and the V segment lost 1 base, leaving 8 bases of the junction unmatched. Incomplete CDR3 DNA: TGTGCCAGTAGTATAGTGGGACTAGGGGTTTTTGAG. Amino acid sequence: CASSIVGLGVFE. The entire CDR3 sequence reads CASSIVGLGVFEQFF.

Details on this clone: The read ends 3 residues early relative to the CDR3; the germline J gene fills the gap. J is TRBJ2-7 and V is TRBV7-8; 7 bases are shared with TRBD2. The CDR3 is 14 residues long. J was trimmed by 3 bases and V by 0 bases; bases with no gene match: 2. Germline V gene lookup returns CDR1 SGHVS and CDR2 FQNEAQ. CDR3 DNA (partial): TGTGCCAGCAGCTTAGCCCGGGGGGTCTACGAG. Translated: CASSLARGVYE. The entire CDR3 is CASSLARGVYEQYF. Full variable domain (missing parts from reference TRBV7-8 and TRBJ2-7): GAGVSQSPRYKVAKRGQDVALRCDPISGHVSLFWYQQALGQGPEFLTYFQNEAQLDKSGLPSDRFFAERPEGSVSTLKIQRTQQEDSAVYLCASSLARGVYEQYFGPGTRLTVT.

For this clone: The CDR3 is cut off 3 residues early in the read; its end comes from the germline J gene. J is TRBJ1-5 and V is TRBV2, with 7 bases aligning to TRBD1. V shed 7 bases and J 5 bases; nucleotides not matched to a gene: 5. Germline CDR1 is SNHLY and CDR2 is FYNNEI. The CDR3 totals 13 residues. This chain's CDR3 is CASTKDRDQPQHF. The part of the CDR3 DNA that was read is TGTGCCAGCACCAAAGACAGGGATCAGCCC.

Remarks on this clone: The CDR3 end is not reached by the read, which stops 3 residues before it; the germline J gene fills it in. The V call is TRBV7-8, the J call TRBJ1-1; D gene unclear. V gave up 2 bases and J gave up 2 bases, with 9 bases separating them. From germline, CDR1 is SGHVS and CDR2 FQNEAQ. The CDR3 totals 14 residues. CDR3: CASSLRLVNTEAFF. The CDR3 DNA, read in part, is TGTGCCAGCAGCTTAAGGCTGGTAAACACTGAA.

On this clone itself: The sequence runs out 3 residues before the end of the CDR3; the remainder is reconstructed from the germline J gene. The chain recombines TRBV5-1 with TRBJ1-3, with 9 positions matching TRBD1. V lost 2 bases to trimming and J lost 1 base; unmatched junction nucleotides: 1. Germline values: CDR1 SGHRS, CDR2 YFSETQ. The CDR3 has 15 residues. CDR3 region: CASSLGTGSGNTIYF. The CDR3 DNA, read in part, is TGCGCCAGCAGCTTAGGGACAGGGTCTGGAAACACC.

About this clone: The CDR3 end lies 3 residues beyond the end of the read and is filled in from the germline J gene. This chain links TRBV19 with TRBJ1-4; no definite D call. The V gene's germline CDR1 is LNHDA and CDR2 SQIVND (reference sequence). V was cut by 4 bases and J by 6 bases, with 15 bases left in between. This CDR3 spans 15 amino acids. CDR3 DNA (partial): TGTGCCAGTAGTAGAATACATGGCCCGTATGAAAAA. Translated, it gives CASSRIHGPYEK. The CDR3 reads in full as CASSRIHGPYEKLFF.

A remark on this clone: The read comes to an end 3 residues before the CDR3 does, leaving the germline J gene to fill in the end. This chain links TRBV19 with TRBJ1-4; D call uncertain. In germline, CDR1 is LNHDA, CDR2 SQIVND (reference sequence). Trimming cost V 5 bases and J 4 bases, with 11 bases left between them. The length of the CDR3 is 14 residues. Here the CDR3 reads CASSPSSGNEKLFF. CDR3 DNA, as far as it was read: TGTGCCAGTAGTCCCTCCTCCGGTAATGAAAAA.

On this clone itself: The read stops 3 residues short of the end of the CDR3; the missing end is completed from the germline J gene. The chain links TRBV5-6 to TRBJ1-2; TRBD1 matches at 10 bases. Germline V CDR1 and CDR2: SGHDT, YYEEEE. Germline trimming cut 6 bases from V and 4 bases from J; bases unmatched to any gene: 3. The CDR3 covers 13 residues. CDR3 DNA (partial): TGTGCCAGCACCGACAGGGGGCTCTATGGC. Translated, it gives CASTDRGLYG. The full CDR3 protein is CASTDRGLYGYTF.

As concerns this clone: The observed sequence ends 3 residues before the CDR3 terminus, with the missing tail filled in from the germline J gene. This chain connects TRBV7-6 to TRBJ2-1, with 15 bases aligning to TRBD2. V lost 1 base, J lost 4 bases, and 5 bases stayed unmatched. Germline V CDR1 and CDR2: SGHVS, FNYEAQ. The CDR3 is 18 amino acids. This CDR3 reads CASSLGTSGGAGYNEQFF. CDR3 DNA, as far as it was read: TGTGCCAGCAGCTTAGGGACTAGCGGGGGGGCGGGGTACAATGAG.

About this clone itself: The read ends 3 residues before the CDR3 terminus; that terminus is restored from the germline J gene. V and J are TRBV2 and TRBJ1-5; D not resolved. CDR1 is SNHLY, CDR2 FYNNEI, per germline. The CDR3 extends over 16 amino acids. Trimming left V 3 bases short and J 0 bases short, with 12 bases between. CDR3 DNA (partial): TGTGCCAGCAGTGAGCGGGCTTCTCATAGCAATCAGCCC. It yields the protein CASSERASHSNQP. The whole CDR3 reads CASSERASHSNQPQHF.

In the case of this clone: The observed sequence ends 3 residues before the CDR3 terminus, with the missing tail filled in from the germline J gene. The V gene is TRBV6-1, the J gene TRBJ2-7; 8 positions match TRBD2. V gave up 0 bases and J gave up 3 bases; unmatched junction bases: 7. The germline V gene has CDR1 MNHNS and CDR2 SASEGT. The CDR3 runs 16 residues. The CDR3 DNA, read in part, is TGTGCCAGCAGTGAAGCAGGACTAGCTCGGCTCTACGAG. Protein product: CASSEAGLARLYE. The CDR3, in full, reads CASSEAGLARLYEQYF.

Worth noting for this clone: The read halts 3 residues ahead of the CDR3 end, with the missing end drawn from the germline J gene. The J gene is TRBJ2-3, the V gene TRBV19; D is ambiguous. Germline V lookup: CDR1 LNHDA, CDR2 SQIVND (reference sequence). The V and J ends lost 5 bases and 0 bases respectively, with 3 bases between them. There are 12 residues in the CDR3. CDR3 in amino acids: CASSPSTDTQYF. CDR3 DNA (partial): TGTGCCAGTAGTCCTAGCACAGATACG.

A word on this clone: The read stops 3 residues short of the end of the CDR3; the missing end is completed from the germline J gene. This chain links TRBV5-1 with TRBJ2-5; 13 positions match TRBD2. V trimming: 4 bases; J trimming: 4 bases; junction bases outside the gene matches: 13. Per the germline V gene, CDR1 is SGHRS and CDR2 is YFSETQ. The CDR3 is 18 amino acids. The CDR3 is CASSLRLAGGRGGETQYF. CDR3 DNA (partial): TGCGCCAGCAGCCTTCGACTAGCGGGGGGCCGGGGAGGAGAGACC.

As for this clone: Read sequence stops 3 residues before the CDR3 end, and the germline J gene provides the missing end. This chain connects TRBV11-3 to TRBJ2-3; tentative D call: TRBD2 (6 bases). Germline V gives CDR1 SGHNT, CDR2 YENEEA. This CDR3 comprises 13 residues. The V and J ends lost 5 bases and 7 bases respectively, with 13 bases between them. The sequenced CDR3 bases are TGTGCCAGCAGCCACGGAGGAGGGTATACG. This gives the protein CASSHGGGYT. Given in full, the CDR3 is CASSHGGGYTQYF.

A note on this clone: The CDR3 end lies 3 residues beyond the end of the read and is filled in from the germline J gene. The V call is TRBV5-1, the J call TRBJ2-7, with a tentative D call TRBD2 (5 bases). Germline lookup yields CDR1 SGHRS and CDR2 YFSETQ. The CDR3 is 13 amino acids. Trimming shortened V by 0 bases and J by 3 bases, and 7 bases separated the two germline ends. The covered CDR3 bases are TGCGCCAGCAGCTTGGAAGAGGGCTACGAG. Protein sequence: CASSLEEGYE. The whole CDR3 protein reads CASSLEEGYEQYF. The full variable domain, with the rest looked up from reference TRBV5-1 and TRBJ2-7, is KAGVTQTPRYLIKTRGQQVTLSCSPISGHRSVSWYQQTPGQGLQFLFEYFSETQRNKGNFPGRFSGRQFSNSRSEMNVSTLELGDSALYLCASSLEEGYEQYFGPGTRLTVT.

Notes on this clone: The read gets to within 3 residues of the CDR3 end, and the germline J gene fills in the rest. This rearrangement joins TRBV5-1 to TRBJ2-6; tentatively, D is TRBD1 (6 bases). CDR1 and CDR2 from the germline V gene are SGHRS and YFSETQ. This CDR3 contains 17 residues. V lost 4 bases and J 1 base, leaving 15 bases between the germline ends. The CDR3 DNA, read in part, is TGCGCCAGCAGCCCGTTGACAGGACGATCTGGGGCCAACGTC. Its translation: CASSPLTGRSGANV. The complete CDR3 reads CASSPLTGRSGANVLTF.

In regard to this clone: With the read ending 3 residues before the CDR3 end, the germline J gene is used to fill in that end. The chain uses TRBV7-6 and TRBJ1-2; TRBD1 is a possible D gene (6 bases). Germline V gives CDR1 SGHVS, CDR2 FNYEAQ. CDR3 size: 17 residues. The CDR3: CASSLDPGAPTGEGYTF. The CDR3 bases that were read are TGTGCCAGCAGCTTAGATCCAGGGGCCCCCACGGGCGAGGGC.